The 27 T cell receptor beta chains below all came from one sample that was sequenced in a study of early T cells in non-severe SARS-CoV-2 infection. TCRdb re-derived calls from the 5' RACE reads in MiXCR, one entry per CDR3 protein. The table includes tens of thousands of distinct CDR3 sequences, about 6.5% detected once. Source: whole blood, taken at baseline. These receptors were collected from an adult who was a healthcare worker with PCR-confirmed SARS-CoV-2 infection or an uninfected control (not recorded which).

This clonotype occurred many times. The chain links TRBV20-1 to TRBJ1-2; TRBD1 aligns across 7 bases. CDR3 length equals 14 residues. Trimming removed 5 bases from V and 5 bases from J; junction bases left unmatched: 11. CDR1 is DFQATT, CDR2 SNEGSKA, per germline (reference sequence). CDR3 region: CSAGTGERGYGYTF. As DNA, the CDR3 is TGCAGTGCTGGCACAGGGGAAAGGGGGTATGGCTACACCTTC.

This chain joins TRBV5-4 and TRBJ2-5, with D unclear. This CDR3 spans 16 amino acids. Trimming removed 4 bases from V and 5 bases from J, with 21 bases in between. CDR1 SGHNT and CDR2 YYREEE come from the germline V gene (reference sequence). This CDR3 reads CASSPPLADLRETQYF. CDR3 DNA: TGTGCCAGCAGCCCCCCCCTTGCAGATCTCCGGGAGACCCAGTACTTC.

This clonotype showed up many times. The V gene is TRBV6-2 or TRBV6-3, the J gene TRBJ2-7, with D hard to call. This CDR3 has 13 amino acids. The germline V and J ends were trimmed by 8 bases and 1 base, with 12 bases remaining between them. Germline CDR1 and CDR2: MNHEY and SVGEGT. The CDR3 loop reads CASGQAESYEQYF. In nucleotides, the CDR3 is TGTGCCAGCGGGCAGGCCGAATCCTACGAGCAGTACTTC.

The sample holds a few counts of this clonotype. The rearrangement uses TRBV3-1 and TRBJ2-5; no firm D call. The CDR3 consists of 14 residues. Germline-derived CDR1 and CDR2 are LGHDT and YNNKEL (reference sequence). The V end was cut by 0 bases, the J end by 5 bases, with 10 bases between. The CDR3 region has the DNA TGTGCCAGCAGCCAAGATCCCAGTGGCGAGACCCAGTACTTC. This sequence encodes CASSQDPSGETQYF.

The V gene is TRBV5-1, the J gene TRBJ2-5; 13 nucleotides match TRBD2. V trimming: 4 bases; J trimming: 3 bases; junction bases outside the gene matches: 3. From germline, CDR1 is SGHRS and CDR2 YFSETQ. The CDR3 sequence is 15 residues long. CDR3 DNA: TGCGCCAGCAGCGTGGGACTAGCGGGAAAAGAGACCCAGTACTTC. It encodes CASSVGLAGKETQYF.

This clonotype has at least ten counts. The genes are TRBV20-1 and TRBJ2-5; unclear D gene. The CDR3 is made up of 12 amino acids. Deletions cut 4 bases from V and 0 bases from J, with 6 bases between. Germline CDR1 and CDR2: DFQATT and SNEGSKA (reference sequence). The CDR3 DNA follows: TGCAGTGCTACCCGGGACCAAGAGACCCAGTACTTC. It yields the protein CSATRDQETQYF.

This chain links TRBV6-2 or TRBV6-3 with TRBJ2-1; 12 nucleotides line up with TRBD2. CDR3 length: 18 residues. V lost 2 bases and J lost 9; bases outside the gene matches: 14. CDR1 and CDR2 (germline): MNHEY, SVGEGT. The DNA of the CDR3 is TGTGCCAGCAGTTACGCACTAGCGGGGGGACCCGACAGCGCTGAGCAGTTCTTC. Encoded protein: CASSYALAGGPDSAEQFF.

The chain combines TRBV7-3 with TRBJ1-6; no clear D. Germline CDR1 is SGHTA and CDR2 is FQGTGA. The CDR3 extends over 13 amino acids. Trimming took off 1 base at V and 11 bases at J, with 9 bases between the two ends. This chain's CDR3 is CASSLKPTAPLHF. The CDR3 nucleotides are TGTGCCAGCAGCTTAAAACCCACAGCACCCCTCCACTTT.

This clonotype was counted only a few times. V and J are TRBV29-1 and TRBJ2-3, with TRBD2 matching over 9 bases. J was trimmed by 0 bases and V by 8 bases; bases with no gene match: 9. The CDR3 runs to 15 residues. Germline CDR1 is SQVTM and CDR2 is ANQGSEA. This CDR3 reads CSLGIAGASTDTQYF. CDR3 coding DNA: TGCAGCTTAGGAATAGCGGGGGCCAGCACAGATACGCAGTATTTT.

This clonotype was recorded many times. The gene calls are TRBV7-2 and TRBJ1-1; the D is unclear. The germline CDR1 and CDR2 sequences are SGHTA and FQGNSA. This CDR3 region has 12 residues. The V and J ends lost 3 bases and 5 bases respectively, with 7 bases between them. CDR3 sequence: CASSLLSTEAFF. Here the CDR3 DNA reads TGTGCCAGCAGCTTGTTAAGTACTGAAGCTTTCTTT.

This chain connects TRBV13 to TRBJ1-1; perhaps TRBD1 as D (6 bases). Between the trimmed V and J ends, which lost 5 bases and 1 base, there was a span of 11 bases. Germline CDR1 reads PRHDT; CDR2 reads FYEKMQ (reference sequence). The CDR3 extends over 14 amino acids. The CDR3 here is CASSPGTPNTEAFF. The DNA of the CDR3 is TGTGCCAGCAGCCCAGGGACACCGAACACTGAAGCTTTCTTT.

This clonotype has just a few counts. The chain combines TRBV29-1 with TRBJ2-3; tentative D call: TRBD1 (5 bases). With 5 bases removed from V and 2 bases from J, the gap between germline ends came to 11 bases. This CDR3 is built from 13 residues. Germline V gene sequence: CDR1 SQVTM, CDR2 ANQGSEA. The CDR3 sequence: CSVQLGPTDTQYF. CDR3 DNA sequence: TGCAGCGTTCAATTGGGGCCCACAGATACGCAGTATTTT.

The chain uses TRBV2 and TRBJ2-5, with D perhaps TRBD1 (6 bases). CDR1 is SNHLY and CDR2 is FYNNEI in the germline V gene. V gave up 9 bases and J gave up 5 bases, with 13 bases separating them. This CDR3 is built from 12 residues. CDR3: CASETGMETQYF. The CDR3 coding sequence is TGTGCCAGTGAGACAGGAATGGAGACCCAGTACTTC.

V and J are TRBV29-1 and TRBJ2-7; unclear D gene. Trimming stripped 4 bases from V and 0 bases from J, with 4 bases between. The CDR3 length is 11 residues. Germline V gene sequence: CDR1 SQVTM, CDR2 ANQGSEA. The CDR3 spells CSVGSSYEQYF. The DNA for the CDR3 is TGCAGCGTTGGTAGCTCCTACGAGCAGTACTTC.

The CDR3 region is CASSLGGTGDGYEQYF. DNA for the CDR3: TGTGCCAGCAGCTTAGGGGGGACAGGGGACGGCTACGAGCAGTACTTC. The gene calls are TRBV7-8 and TRBJ2-7; TRBD1 matches at 10 bases. V shed 1 base and J 3 bases; nucleotides not matched to a gene: 6. Germline loops: CDR1 SGHVS, CDR2 FQNEAQ. This CDR3 has 16 residues.

V usage is TRBV14 and J usage is TRBJ2-1; a weak D match, TRBD1 (5 bases). The CDR3 runs 14 residues. V lost 0 bases and J lost 6, with 9 bases in between. From germline, CDR1 is SGHDN and CDR2 FVKESK. CDR3 residues: CASSQDRAVNEQFF. In nucleotides, the CDR3 is TGTGCCAGCAGCCAAGACAGGGCTGTCAATGAGCAGTTCTTC.

Points on this clonotype: One end of the junction does not line up with germline, which may come from a read error. V gene TRBV5-1 combines with J gene TRBJ2-1, with TRBD2 matching 12 bases. The CDR3 runs 15 residues. In germline, CDR1 is SGHRS, CDR2 YFSETQ. The CDR3 is CASSLTSGSYYEQFF. The CDR3 nucleotides read TGCGCTAGCAGCCTGACTAGCGGGAGTTACTATGAGCAGTTCTTC.

At least ten counts were recorded for this clonotype. In DNA form, the CDR3 reads TGTGCCAGCAGCCAAGATTGGGTTAGCGGGGGGGCGATCACAGATACGCAGTATTTT. Its protein product is CASSQDWVSGGAITDTQYF. The rearrangement joins TRBV3-1 to TRBJ2-3; TRBD2 agrees at 11 bases. The CDR3 length is 19 residues. CDR1 is LGHDT, CDR2 YNNKEL, per germline (reference sequence). The junction had 10 bases not matched to a gene; V was cut back by 0 bases and J by 2 bases.

This clonotype was found a few times. CDR3: CSAPRQGMLEQFF. As DNA, the CDR3 is TGCAGTGCGCCCCGACAGGGAATGTTAGAGCAGTTCTTC. The chain carries TRBV20-1 and TRBJ2-1, with 7 bases that match TRBD1. Trimming cost V 6 bases and J 10 bases; bases outside gene matches: 12. Per the germline V gene, CDR1 is DFQATT and CDR2 is SNEGSKA (reference sequence). The CDR3 has 13 residues.

Regarding this clonotype: The junction departs from germline at one end; a sequencing error may be responsible. The J gene is TRBJ1-6, the V gene TRBV7-8, with 9 bases aligning to TRBD1. Germline V lookup: CDR1 SGHVS, CDR2 FQNEAQ. This CDR3 has 17 residues. The CDR3 DNA is TGTGCCAGCAGCCTAGCACTAACAGGGGGCCAAGCTGAGACCCTCCACTTT. It encodes CASSLALTGGQAETLHF.

This clonotype showed up just a few times. The genes are TRBV5-4 and TRBJ1-1, with D uncertain. Germline V gene lookup returns CDR1 SGHNT and CDR2 YYREEE (reference sequence). The V and J ends lost 1 base and 4 bases respectively, with 14 bases between them. The CDR3 is 15 residues long. As DNA, the CDR3 is TGTGCCAGCAGCTTGCCCCAAAGGGAAAGCACTGAAGCTTTCTTT. Translation: CASSLPQRESTEAFF. Full variable domain (remainder filled in from reference TRBV5-4 and TRBJ1-1): ETGVTQSPTHLIKTRGQQVTLRCSSQSGHNTVSWYQQALGQGPQFIFQYYREEENGRGNFPPRFSGLQFPNYSSELNVNALELDDSALYLCASSLPQRESTEAFFGQGTRLTVV.

This clonotype was counted many times. The V and J genes are TRBV28 and TRBJ1-2; 10 nucleotides align to TRBD1. There are 14 residues in the CDR3. Germline CDR1 is MDHEN and CDR2 is SYDVKM. V gave up 4 bases and J gave up 9 bases; unmatched junction bases: 8. The CDR3 sequence is CASSSPTGGLSYTF. As DNA, the CDR3 is TGTGCCAGCAGTTCCCCGACAGGGGGCTTGAGCTACACCTTC.

The V and J genes are TRBV19 and TRBJ2-3, with D possibly being TRBD2 (6 bases). Germline V gives CDR1 LNHDA, CDR2 SQIVND (reference sequence). V was clipped by 3 bases and J by 0 bases, with 10 bases between them. CDR3 length: 15 residues. In DNA form, the CDR3 reads TGTGCCAGTAGTATGCCAGCGGGTAGCACAGATACGCAGTATTTT. Its protein is CASSMPAGSTDTQYF. The full variable domain, completed using reference TRBV19 and TRBJ2-3, is DGGITQSPKYLFRKEGQNVTLSCEQNLNHDAMYWYRQDPGQGLRLIYYSQIVNDFQKGDIAEGYSVSREKKESFPLTVTSAQKNPTAFYLCASSMPAGSTDTQYFGPGTRLTVL.

CDR3 protein: CSAGGRVFQGVYNEKLFF. The CDR3 DNA reads TGCAGTGCCGGGGGCCGGGTTTTCCAGGGGGTGTATAATGAAAAACTGTTTTTT. The chain recombines TRBV20-1 with TRBJ1-4; 7 positions agree with TRBD1. CDR3 length: 18 amino acids. Trimming cost V 6 bases and J 4 bases; bases outside gene matches: 20. Germline V gene lookup returns CDR1 DFQATT and CDR2 SNEGSKA (reference sequence).

This clonotype was detected only a few times. CDR3 DNA sequence: TGCAGTGCTAGAGCGACTAGCGTCTACTACAATGAGCAGTTCTTC. Amino acid sequence: CSARATSVYYNEQFF. The chain employs TRBV20-1 and TRBJ2-1, with 8 bases matching TRBD2. The germline V gene encodes CDR1 DFQATT and CDR2 SNEGSKA (reference sequence). The V segment lost 1 base and the J segment 3 bases; nucleotides outside the gene matches: 5. The CDR3 consists of 15 residues.

The table lists this clonotype with a few counts. This chain links TRBV6-5 with TRBJ1-2; TRBD1 matches 7 bases. Germline-derived CDR1 and CDR2 are MNHEY and SVGAGI. The CDR3 has 14 residues. After removal of 8 bases from V and 7 bases from J, the junction contained 13 bases not matched to a gene. CDR3 nucleotides: TGTGCCAGCGAGACCCGTGGAGGGGGCGGTGGCTACACCTTC. This codes for CASETRGGGGGYTF.

The gene calls are TRBV6-2 or TRBV6-3 and TRBJ2-1; no definite D call. V was clipped by 6 bases and J by 8 bases, with 11 bases between them. CDR3 length: 12 amino acids. Germline assignment: CDR1 MNHEY and CDR2 SVGEGT. CDR3 nucleotide sequence: TGTGCCAGCAGCTCTGCCTGGGATGAGCAGTTCTTC. Encoded protein: CASSSAWDEQFF.